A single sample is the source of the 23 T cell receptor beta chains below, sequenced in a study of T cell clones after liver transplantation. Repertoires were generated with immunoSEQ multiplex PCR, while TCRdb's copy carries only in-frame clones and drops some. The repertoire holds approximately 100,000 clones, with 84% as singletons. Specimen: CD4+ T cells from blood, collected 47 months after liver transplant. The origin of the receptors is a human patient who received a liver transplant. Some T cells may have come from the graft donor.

This CDR3 reads CASSLVQGATNEKLFF. CDR3 nucleotides: TGTGCCAGCAGCTTAGTTCAGGGGGCAACTAATGAAAAACTGTTTTTT. The chain has TRBV7-6 and TRBJ1-4, with TRBD1 identical over 7 bases. Per germline, CDR1 SGHVS and CDR2 FNYEAQ. The V segment lost 1 base and the J segment 0 bases; nucleotides outside the gene matches: 2. The CDR3 loop spans 16 amino acids.

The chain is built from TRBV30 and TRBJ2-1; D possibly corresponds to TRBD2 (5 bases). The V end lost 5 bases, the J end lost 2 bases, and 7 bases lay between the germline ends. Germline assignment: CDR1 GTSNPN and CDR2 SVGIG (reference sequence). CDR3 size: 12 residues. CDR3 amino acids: CAWAGPYNEQFF. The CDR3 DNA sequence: TGTGCCTGGGCGGGTCCCTACAATGAGCAGTTCTTC.

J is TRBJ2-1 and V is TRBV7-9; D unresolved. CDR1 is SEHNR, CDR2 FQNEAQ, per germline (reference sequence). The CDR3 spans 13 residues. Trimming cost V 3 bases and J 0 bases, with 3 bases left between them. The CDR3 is CASSLSSYNEQFF. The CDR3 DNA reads TGTGCCAGCAGCTTGAGCTCCTACAATGAGCAGTTCTTC.

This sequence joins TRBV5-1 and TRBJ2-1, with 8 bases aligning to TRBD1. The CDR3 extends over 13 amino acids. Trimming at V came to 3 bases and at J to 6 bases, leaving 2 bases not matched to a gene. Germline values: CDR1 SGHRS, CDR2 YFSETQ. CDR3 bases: TGCGCCAGCAGCTCTGGACAGGGCAATGAGCAGTTCTTC. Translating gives CASSSGQGNEQFF.

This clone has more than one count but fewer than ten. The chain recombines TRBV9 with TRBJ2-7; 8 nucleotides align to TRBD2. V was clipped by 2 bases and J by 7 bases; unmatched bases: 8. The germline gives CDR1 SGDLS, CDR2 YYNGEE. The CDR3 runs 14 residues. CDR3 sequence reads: CASSVTAGAGEQYF. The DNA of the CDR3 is TGTGCCAGCAGCGTTACAGCGGGAGCAGGGGAGCAGTACTTC. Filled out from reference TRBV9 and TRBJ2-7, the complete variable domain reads DSGVTQTPKHLITATGQRVTLRCSPRSGDLSVYWYQQSLDQGLQFLIQYYNGEERAKGNILERFSAQQFPDLHSELNLSSLELGDSALYFCASSVTAGAGEQYFGPGTRLTVT.

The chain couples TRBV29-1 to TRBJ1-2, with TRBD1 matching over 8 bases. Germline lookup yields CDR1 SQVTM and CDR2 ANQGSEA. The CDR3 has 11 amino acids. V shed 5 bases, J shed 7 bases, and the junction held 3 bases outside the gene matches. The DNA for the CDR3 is TGCAGCGTTCAGGGGGCGGTTGGCTACACCTTC. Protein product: CSVQGAVGYTF.

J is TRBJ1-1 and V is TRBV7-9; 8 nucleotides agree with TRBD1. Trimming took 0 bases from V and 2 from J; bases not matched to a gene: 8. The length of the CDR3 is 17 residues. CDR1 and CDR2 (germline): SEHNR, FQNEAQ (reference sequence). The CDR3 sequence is CASSLARGTGSNTEAFF. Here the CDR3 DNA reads TGTGCCAGCAGCTTAGCGAGGGGGACAGGATCTAACACTGAAGCTTTCTTT. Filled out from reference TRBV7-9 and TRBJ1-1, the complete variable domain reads DTGVSQNPRHKITKRGQNVTFRCDPISEHNRLYWYRQTLGQGPEFLTYFQNEAQLEKSRLLSDRFSAERPKGSFSTLEIQRTEQGDSAMYLCASSLARGTGSNTEAFFGQGTRLTVV.

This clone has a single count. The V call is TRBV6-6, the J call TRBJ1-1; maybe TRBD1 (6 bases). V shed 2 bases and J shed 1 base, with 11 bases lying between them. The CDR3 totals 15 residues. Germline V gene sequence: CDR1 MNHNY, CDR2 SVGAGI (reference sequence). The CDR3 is CASSYGTGRNTEAFF. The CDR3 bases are TGTGCCAGCAGTTACGGAACAGGGAGGAACACTGAAGCTTTCTTT.

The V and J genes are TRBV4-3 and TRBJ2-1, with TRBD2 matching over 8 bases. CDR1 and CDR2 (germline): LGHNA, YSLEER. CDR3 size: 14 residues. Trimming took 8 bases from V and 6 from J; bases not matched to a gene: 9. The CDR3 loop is CASARGRGVNEQFF. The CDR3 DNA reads TGCGCCAGCGCACGGGGGCGGGGGGTCAATGAGCAGTTCTTC.

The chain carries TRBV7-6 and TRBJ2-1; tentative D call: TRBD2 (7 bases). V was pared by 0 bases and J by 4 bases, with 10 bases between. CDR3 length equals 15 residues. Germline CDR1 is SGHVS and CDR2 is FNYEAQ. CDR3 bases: TGTGCCAGCAGCTTAGCGGGGGGGCCATACAATGAGCAGTTCTTC. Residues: CASSLAGGPYNEQFF. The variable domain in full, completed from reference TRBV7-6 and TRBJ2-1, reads GAGVSQSPRYKVTKRGQDVALRCDPISGHVSLYWYRQALGQGPEFLTYFNYEAQQDKSGLPNDRFSAERPEGSISTLTIQRTEQRDSAMYRCASSLAGGPYNEQFFGPGTRLTVL.

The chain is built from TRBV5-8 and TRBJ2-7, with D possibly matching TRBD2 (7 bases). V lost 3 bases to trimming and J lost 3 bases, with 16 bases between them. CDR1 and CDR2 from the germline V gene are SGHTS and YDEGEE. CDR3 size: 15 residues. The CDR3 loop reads CASSSTPGGFYEQYF. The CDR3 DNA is TGTGCCAGCAGCTCTACCCCGGGGGGCTTCTACGAGCAGTACTTC.

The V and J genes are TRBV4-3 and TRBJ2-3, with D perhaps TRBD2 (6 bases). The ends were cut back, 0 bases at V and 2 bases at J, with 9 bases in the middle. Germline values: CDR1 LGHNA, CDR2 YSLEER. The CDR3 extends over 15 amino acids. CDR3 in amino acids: CASSQEIAATDTQYF. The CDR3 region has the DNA TGCGCCAGCAGCCAAGAGATAGCGGCCACAGATACGCAGTATTTT.

CDR3 amino acids: CASSPRTNQPQHF. For the CDR3, the DNA is TGTGCCAGCAGCCCCCGGACGAATCAGCCCCAGCATTTT. This chain links TRBV7-2 with TRBJ1-5; D gene ambiguous. From germline, CDR1 is SGHTA and CDR2 FQGNSA. The CDR3 sequence is 13 residues long. V was trimmed by 5 bases and J by 4 bases, leaving 9 bases between them.

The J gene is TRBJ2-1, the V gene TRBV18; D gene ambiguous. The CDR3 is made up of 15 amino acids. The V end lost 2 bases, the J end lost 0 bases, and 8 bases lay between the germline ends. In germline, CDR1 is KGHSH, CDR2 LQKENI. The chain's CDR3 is CASSPSMSSYNEQFF. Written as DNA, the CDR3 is TGTGCCAGCTCACCATCCATGAGCTCCTACAATGAGCAGTTCTTC.

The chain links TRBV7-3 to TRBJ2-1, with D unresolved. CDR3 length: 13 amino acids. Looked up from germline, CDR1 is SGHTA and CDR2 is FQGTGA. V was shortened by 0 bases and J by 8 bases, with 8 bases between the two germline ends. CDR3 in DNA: TGTGCCAGCAGCTTAACGCTGGGCGATGAGCAGTTCTTC. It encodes CASSLTLGDEQFF.

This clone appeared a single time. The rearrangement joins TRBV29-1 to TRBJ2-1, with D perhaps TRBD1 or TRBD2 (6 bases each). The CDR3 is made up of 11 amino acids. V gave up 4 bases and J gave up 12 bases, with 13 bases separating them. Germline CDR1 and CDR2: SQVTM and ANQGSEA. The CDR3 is CSVAIADRQFF. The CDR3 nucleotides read TGCAGCGTTGCTATAGCGGACAGGCAGTTCTTC.

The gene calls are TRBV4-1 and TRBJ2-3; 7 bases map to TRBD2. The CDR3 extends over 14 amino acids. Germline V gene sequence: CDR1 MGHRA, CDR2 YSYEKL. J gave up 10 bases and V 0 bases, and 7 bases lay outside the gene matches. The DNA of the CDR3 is TGCGCCAGCAGCCAAGAGGGACCCCGGGGGGCGCAGTATTTT. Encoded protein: CASSQEGPRGAQYF.

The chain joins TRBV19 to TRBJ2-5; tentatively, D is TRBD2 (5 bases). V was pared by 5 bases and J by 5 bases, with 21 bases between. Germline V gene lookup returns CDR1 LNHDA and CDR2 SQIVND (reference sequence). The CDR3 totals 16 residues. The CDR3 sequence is CASSPSRLASGETQYF. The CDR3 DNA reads TGTGCCAGTAGTCCATCTAGATTAGCGTCGGGGGAGACCCAGTACTTC.

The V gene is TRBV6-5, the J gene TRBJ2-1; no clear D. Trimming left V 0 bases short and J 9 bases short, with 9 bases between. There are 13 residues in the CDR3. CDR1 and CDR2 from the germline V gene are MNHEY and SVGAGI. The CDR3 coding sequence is TGTGCCAGCAGTTACTCGAGTTTGCGTGAGCAGTTCTTC. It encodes CASSYSSLREQFF.

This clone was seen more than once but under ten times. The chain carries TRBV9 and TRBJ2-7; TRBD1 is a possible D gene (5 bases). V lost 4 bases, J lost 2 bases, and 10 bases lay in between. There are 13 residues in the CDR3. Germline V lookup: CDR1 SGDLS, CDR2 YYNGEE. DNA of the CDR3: TGTGCCAGCAGCCAAGACAGCACCTACGAGCAGTACTTC. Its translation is CASSQDSTYEQYF.

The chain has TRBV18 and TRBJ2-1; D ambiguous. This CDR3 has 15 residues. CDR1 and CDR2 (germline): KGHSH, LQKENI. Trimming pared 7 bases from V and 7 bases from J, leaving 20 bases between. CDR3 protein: CASLLLAAKVNEQFF. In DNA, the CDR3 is TGTGCCAGCTTACTTTTAGCTGCCAAAGTTAATGAGCAGTTCTTC. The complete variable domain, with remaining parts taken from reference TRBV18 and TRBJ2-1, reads NAGVMQNPRHLVRRRGQEARLRCSPMKGHSHVYWYRQLPEEGLKFMVYLQKENIIDESGMPKERFSAEFPKEGPSILRIQQVVRGDSAAYFCASLLLAAKVNEQFFGPGTRLTVL.

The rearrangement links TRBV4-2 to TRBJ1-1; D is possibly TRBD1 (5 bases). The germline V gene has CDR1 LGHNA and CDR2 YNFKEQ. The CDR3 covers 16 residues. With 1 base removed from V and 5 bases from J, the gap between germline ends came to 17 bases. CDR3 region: CASSQVGTAYLTEAFF. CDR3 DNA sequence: TGTGCCAGCAGCCAAGTCGGGACGGCGTATCTGACTGAAGCTTTCTTT.

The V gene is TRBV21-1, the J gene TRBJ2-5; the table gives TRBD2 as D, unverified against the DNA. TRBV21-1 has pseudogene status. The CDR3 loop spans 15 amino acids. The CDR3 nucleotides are TGTGCCAGCAGCACCCCCTTCGAGGGAGCGGAGACCCAGTACTTC. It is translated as CASSTPFEGAETQYF.